This TCR beta chain came from a study of a mutant IDH1 vaccine in newly diagnosed glioma. Overall study: Commencement of vaccination occurred 4-6 weeks following radiotherapy alone, or concurrently with temozolomide cycles.

Sequencing used immunoSEQ multiplex PCR; TCRdb keeps in-frame clones, though not all of them. The sample lists about 94,000 clones, under 90% occurring once. Stated time point: week 47, end of study. In the vaccine, a single dose held 300 ug of the mutant IDH1 20-mer peptide, along with topical imiquimod. New astrocytomas of WHO grade 3 or 4 that were IDH1-mutant and ATRX-lost were found in the donors. This clone appeared a single time. The antigen remains unidentified. This specimen includes other DNA sequences encoding the same CDR3. The specimen was PBMCs, collected from a glioma patient whose treatment included an IDH1 peptide vaccine. The TCR originated in a woman in her 50s with glioma.

Here the CDR3 DNA reads TGTGCCAGCTCACCACGGGAGGGGGCCCTTATGAACACTGAAGCTTTCTTT. Residues: CASSPREGALMNTEAFF. The V gene is TRBV18, the J gene TRBJ1-1; 7 positions match TRBD1. Germline V lookup: CDR1 KGHSH, CDR2 LQKENI. This CDR3 is 17 amino acids long. The V segment lost 1 base and the J segment 0 bases; nucleotides outside the gene matches: 8.